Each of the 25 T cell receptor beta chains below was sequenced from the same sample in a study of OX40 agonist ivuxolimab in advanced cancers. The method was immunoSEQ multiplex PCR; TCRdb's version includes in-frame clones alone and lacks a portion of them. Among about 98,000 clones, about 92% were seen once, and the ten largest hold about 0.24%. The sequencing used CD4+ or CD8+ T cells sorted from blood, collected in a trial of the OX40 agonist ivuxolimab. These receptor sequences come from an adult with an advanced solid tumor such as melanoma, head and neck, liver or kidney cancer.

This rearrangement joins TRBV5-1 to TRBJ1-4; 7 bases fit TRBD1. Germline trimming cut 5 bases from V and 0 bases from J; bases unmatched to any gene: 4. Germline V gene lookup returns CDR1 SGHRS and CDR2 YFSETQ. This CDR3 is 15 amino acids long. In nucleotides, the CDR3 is TGCGCCAGCAGTCGACAGGGAGCAACTAATGAAAAACTGTTTTTT. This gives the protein CASSRQGATNEKLFF.

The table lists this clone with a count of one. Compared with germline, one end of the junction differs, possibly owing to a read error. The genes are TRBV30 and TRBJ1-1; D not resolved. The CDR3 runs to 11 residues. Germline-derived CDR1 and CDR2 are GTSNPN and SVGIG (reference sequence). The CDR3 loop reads CAWSVKTEAFF. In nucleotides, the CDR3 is TGTGCCTGGAGTGTGAAGACTGAAGCTTTCTTT.

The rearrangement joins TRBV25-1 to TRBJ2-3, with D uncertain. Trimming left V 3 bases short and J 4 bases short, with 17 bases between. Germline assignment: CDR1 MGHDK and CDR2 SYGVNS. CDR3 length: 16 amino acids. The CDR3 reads CASSDRALGSADTQYF. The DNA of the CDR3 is TGTGCCAGCAGTGATCGGGCTTTGGGCAGCGCAGATACGCAGTATTTT.

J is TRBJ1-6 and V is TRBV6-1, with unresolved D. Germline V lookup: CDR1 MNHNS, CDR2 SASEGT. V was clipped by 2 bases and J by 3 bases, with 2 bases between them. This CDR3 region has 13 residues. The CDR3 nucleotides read TGTGCCAGCAGTGAACACTATAATTCACCCCTCCACTTT. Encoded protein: CASSEHYNSPLHF.

CDR3 DNA: TGTGCTAGTGGTTTCGGATTTAATCAGCCCCAGCATTTT. This sequence encodes CASGFGFNQPQHF. The rearrangement joins TRBV12-5 to TRBJ1-5, with no clear D. Deletions cut 3 bases from V and 4 bases from J, with 7 bases between. CDR1 and CDR2 from the germline V gene are LGHNT and FRNRAP. The CDR3 covers 13 residues.

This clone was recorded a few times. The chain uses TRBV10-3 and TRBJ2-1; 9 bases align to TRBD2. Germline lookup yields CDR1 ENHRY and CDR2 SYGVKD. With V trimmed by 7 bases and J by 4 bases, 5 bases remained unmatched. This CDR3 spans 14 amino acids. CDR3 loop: CAIKQLAGYNEQFF. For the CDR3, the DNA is TGTGCCATCAAGCAGCTAGCGGGATACAATGAGCAGTTCTTC.

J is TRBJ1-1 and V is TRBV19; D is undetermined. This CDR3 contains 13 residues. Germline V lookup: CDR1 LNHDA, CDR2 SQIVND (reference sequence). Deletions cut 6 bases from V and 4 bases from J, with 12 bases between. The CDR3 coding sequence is TGTGCCAGTAGCTCCGCCGGGAGCACTGAAGCTTTCTTT. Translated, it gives CASSSAGSTEAFF.

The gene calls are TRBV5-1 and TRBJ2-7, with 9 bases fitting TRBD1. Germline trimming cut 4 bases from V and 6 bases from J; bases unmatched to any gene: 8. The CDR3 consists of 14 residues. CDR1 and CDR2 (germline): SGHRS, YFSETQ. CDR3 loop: CASSQMGQGSEQYV. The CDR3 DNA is TGCGCCAGCAGCCAAATGGGACAGGGAAGCGAGCAGTACGTC.

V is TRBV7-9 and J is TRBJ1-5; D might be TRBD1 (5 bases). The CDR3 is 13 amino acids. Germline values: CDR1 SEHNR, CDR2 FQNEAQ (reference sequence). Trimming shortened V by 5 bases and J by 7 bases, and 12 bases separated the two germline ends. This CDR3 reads CASSLREDQPQHF. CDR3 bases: TGTGCCAGCAGCCTCAGGGAGGACCAGCCCCAGCATTTT.

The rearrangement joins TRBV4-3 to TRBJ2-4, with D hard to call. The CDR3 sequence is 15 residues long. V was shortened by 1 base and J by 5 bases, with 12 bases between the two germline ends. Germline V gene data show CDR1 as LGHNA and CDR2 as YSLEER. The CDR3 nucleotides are TGCGCCAGCAGCCAAGGACCGAATTACCAAAACATTCAGTACTTC. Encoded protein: CASSQGPNYQNIQYF.

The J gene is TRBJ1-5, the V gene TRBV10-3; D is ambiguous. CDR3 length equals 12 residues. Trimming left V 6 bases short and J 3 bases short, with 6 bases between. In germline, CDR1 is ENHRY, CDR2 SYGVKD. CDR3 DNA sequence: TGTGCCATCAGCCCACACAATCAGCCCCAGCATTTT. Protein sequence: CAISPHNQPQHF.

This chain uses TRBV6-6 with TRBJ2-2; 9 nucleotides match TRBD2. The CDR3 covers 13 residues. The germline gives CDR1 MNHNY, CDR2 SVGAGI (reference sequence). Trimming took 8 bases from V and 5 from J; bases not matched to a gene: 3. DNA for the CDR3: TGTGCCAGCGCGGCGGGGGGGACCGGGGAGCTGTTTTTT. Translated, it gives CASAAGGTGELFF.

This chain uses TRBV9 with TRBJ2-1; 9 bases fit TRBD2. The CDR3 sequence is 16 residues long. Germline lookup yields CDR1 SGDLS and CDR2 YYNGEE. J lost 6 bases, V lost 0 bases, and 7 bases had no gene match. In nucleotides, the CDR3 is TGTGCCAGCAGCGTAGAGTTAAGCGGGGGGCTCAATGAGCAGTTCTTC. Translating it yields CASSVELSGGLNEQFF.

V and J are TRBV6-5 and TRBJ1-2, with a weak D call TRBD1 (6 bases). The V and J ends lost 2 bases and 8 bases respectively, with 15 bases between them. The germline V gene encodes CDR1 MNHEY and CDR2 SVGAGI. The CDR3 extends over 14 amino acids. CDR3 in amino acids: CASSYATGIQGYTF. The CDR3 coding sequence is TGTGCCAGCAGTTACGCCACAGGGATCCAAGGCTACACCTTC.

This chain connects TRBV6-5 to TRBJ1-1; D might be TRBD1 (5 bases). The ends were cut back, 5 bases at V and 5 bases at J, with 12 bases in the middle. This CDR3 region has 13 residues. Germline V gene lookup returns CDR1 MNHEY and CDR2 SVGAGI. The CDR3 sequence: CASSGTPQTEAFF. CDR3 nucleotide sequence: TGTGCCAGCAGTGGGACTCCCCAAACTGAAGCTTTCTTT.

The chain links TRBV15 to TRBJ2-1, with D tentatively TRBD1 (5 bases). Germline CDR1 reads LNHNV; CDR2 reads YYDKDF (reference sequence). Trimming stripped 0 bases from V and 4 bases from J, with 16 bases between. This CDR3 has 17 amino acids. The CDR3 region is CATSREVARVTYNEQFF. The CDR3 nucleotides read TGTGCCACCAGCAGAGAGGTGGCCAGGGTAACTTACAATGAGCAGTTCTTC.

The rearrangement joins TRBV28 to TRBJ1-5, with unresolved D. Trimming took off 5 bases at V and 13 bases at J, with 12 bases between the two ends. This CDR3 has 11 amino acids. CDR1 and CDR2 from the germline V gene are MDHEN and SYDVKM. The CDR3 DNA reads TGTGCCAGCAGTGTAACAAGAAATCAGCATTTT. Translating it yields CASSVTRNQHF. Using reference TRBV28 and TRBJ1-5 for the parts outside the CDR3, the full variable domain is DVKVTQSSRYLVKRTGEKVFLECVQDMDHENMFWYRQDPGLGLRLIYFSYDVKMKEKGDIPEGYSVSREKKERFSLILESASTNQTSMYLCASSVTRNQHFGDGTRLSIL.

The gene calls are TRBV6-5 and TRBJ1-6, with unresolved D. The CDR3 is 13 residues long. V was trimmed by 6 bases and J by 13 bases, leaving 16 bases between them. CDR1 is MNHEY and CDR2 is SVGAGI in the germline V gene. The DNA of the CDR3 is TGTGCCAGCAGCCGCCGGGCAGAATGGCCCCTCCACTTT. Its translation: CASSRRAEWPLHF.

The CDR3 DNA reads as TGTGCCAGCAGTTTTCCCCCAGACTATGGCTACACCTTC. Protein: CASSFPPDYGYTF. V is TRBV28 and J is TRBJ1-2; D is ambiguous. The CDR3 contains 13 residues. Trimming took off 3 bases at V and 3 bases at J, with 8 bases between the two ends. CDR1 and CDR2 from the germline V gene are MDHEN and SYDVKM.

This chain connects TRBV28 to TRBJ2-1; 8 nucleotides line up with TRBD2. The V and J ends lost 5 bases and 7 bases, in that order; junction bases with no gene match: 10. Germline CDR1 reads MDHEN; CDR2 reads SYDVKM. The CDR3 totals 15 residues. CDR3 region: CASSPAGDRSNEQFF. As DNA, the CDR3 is TGTGCCAGCAGTCCAGCGGGAGATCGCAGTAATGAGCAGTTCTTC.

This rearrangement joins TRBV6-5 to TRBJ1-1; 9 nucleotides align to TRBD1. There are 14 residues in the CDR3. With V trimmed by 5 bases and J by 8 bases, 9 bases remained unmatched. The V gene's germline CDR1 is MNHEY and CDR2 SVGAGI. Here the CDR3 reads CASSRTGASSEAFF. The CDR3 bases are TGTGCCAGCAGTCGGACAGGGGCGTCTTCGGAAGCTTTCTTT.

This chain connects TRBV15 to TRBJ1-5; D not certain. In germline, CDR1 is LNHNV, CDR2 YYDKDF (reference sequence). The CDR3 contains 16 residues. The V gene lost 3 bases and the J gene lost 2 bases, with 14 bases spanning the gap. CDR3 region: CATSRLTGRGNQPQHF. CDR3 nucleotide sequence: TGTGCCACCAGCAGGCTCACCGGACGGGGCAATCAGCCCCAGCATTTT. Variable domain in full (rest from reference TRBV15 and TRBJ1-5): DAMVIQNPRYQVTQFGKPVTLSCSQTLNHNVMYWYQQKSSQAPKLLFHYYDKDFNNEADTPDNFQSRRPNTSFCFLDIRSPGLGDTAMYLCATSRLTGRGNQPQHFGDGTRLSIL.

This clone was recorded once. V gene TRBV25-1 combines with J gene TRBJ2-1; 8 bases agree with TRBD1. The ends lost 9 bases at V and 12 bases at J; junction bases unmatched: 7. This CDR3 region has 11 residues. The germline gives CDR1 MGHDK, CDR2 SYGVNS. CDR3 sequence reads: CASQTGGRQFF. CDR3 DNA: TGTGCCAGTCAAACAGGGGGGAGGCAGTTCTTC.

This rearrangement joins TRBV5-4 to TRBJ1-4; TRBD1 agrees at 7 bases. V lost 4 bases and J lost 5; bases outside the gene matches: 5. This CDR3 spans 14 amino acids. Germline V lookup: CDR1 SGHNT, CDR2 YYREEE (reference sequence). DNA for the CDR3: TGTGCCAGCAGCCCCGGACAGGCAAATGAAAAACTGTTTTTT. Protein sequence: CASSPGQANEKLFF.

The CDR3 DNA follows: TGTGCCAGCAGTACCGAGGGGGATCAGCCCCAGCATTTT. Translated: CASSTEGDQPQHF. This rearrangement joins TRBV6-5 to TRBJ1-5; possibly TRBD1 for D (6 bases). V lost 5 bases and J lost 5, with 10 bases in between. The CDR3 consists of 13 residues. CDR1 and CDR2 from the germline V gene are MNHEY and SVGAGI.